One sample yielded the 19 T cell receptor beta chains listed below, sequenced in a study of T cells in Graves' hyperthyroidism and ophthalmopathy. RNA transcripts were the template for amplifying TCR beta CDR3 regions. First-round RT-PCR with HTBI primers amplified the TCR CDR3 region. TCRdb fed the multiplex PCR reads into MiXCR, producing one record per CDR3 protein. The sample records around 620,000 distinct CDR3 sequences, more than 45% being singletons. Sequencing was performed on peripheral blood or thyroid tissue (not recorded which). The origin of the receptors is an adult woman with Graves' disease, either hyperthyroidism or ophthalmopathy (not recorded which).

This clonotype was observed at least ten times. The chain couples TRBV4-1 to TRBJ2-7; D might be TRBD2 (6 bases). The germline V gene has CDR1 MGHRA and CDR2 YSYEKL. Trimming took off 4 bases at V and 2 bases at J, with 12 bases between the two ends. The CDR3 totals 14 residues. The CDR3 loop reads CASSPRDFAYEQYF. The CDR3 DNA is TGCGCCAGCAGCCCTAGGGACTTCGCCTACGAGCAGTACTTC.

The chain carries TRBV19 and TRBJ1-1, with D unclear. Trimming took off 5 bases at V and 3 bases at J, with 7 bases between the two ends. The CDR3 is 12 residues long. Germline CDR1 and CDR2: LNHDA and SQIVND (reference sequence). Written as DNA, the CDR3 is TGTGCCAGTAGTTCTGCTTACACTGAAGCTTTCTTT. Translating gives CASSSAYTEAFF.

This clonotype was recorded only once. The rearrangement uses TRBV11-2 and TRBJ2-7, with D perhaps given as TRBD1 or TRBD2 (5 bases each). CDR3 length: 14 amino acids. Trimming left V 6 bases short and J 3 bases short, with 15 bases between. Germline V gene lookup returns CDR1 SGHAT and CDR2 FQNNGV. The CDR3 DNA sequence: TGTGCCAGCAGTTCAACCGGGACCAACTACGAGCAGTACTTC. Translating gives CASSSTGTNYEQYF.

This clonotype has only a few counts. The chain combines TRBV29-1 with TRBJ2-7; 7 bases are shared with TRBD1. V was clipped by 6 bases and J by 0 bases; unmatched bases: 8. The CDR3 loop spans 14 amino acids. CDR1 and CDR2 (germline): SQVTM, ANQGSEA. CDR3 in DNA: TGCAGCGTAGTGGGCTGGGACAGCTCCTACGAGCAGTACTTC. Translated: CSVVGWDSSYEQYF.

Many counts were recorded for this clonotype. The rearrangement uses TRBV20-1 and TRBJ1-2; no firm D call. Germline CDR1 reads DFQATT; CDR2 reads SNEGSKA (reference sequence). This CDR3 has 11 residues. This CDR3 is CSSRSEYGYTF. CDR3 coding DNA: TGCAGCTCTAGATCGGAGTATGGCTACACCTTC.

In its sample, this clonotype was seen many times. The chain links TRBV25-1 to TRBJ2-5; 10 bases map to TRBD2. J was trimmed by 4 bases and V by 5 bases; bases with no gene match: 7. The CDR3 is 15 residues long. CDR1 is MGHDK and CDR2 is SYGVNS in the germline V gene. CDR3 sequence: CASSPSSGRAETQYF. Here the CDR3 DNA reads TGTGCCAGCAGTCCCTCTAGCGGGAGAGCAGAGACCCAGTACTTC.

This clonotype was recorded at least ten times. This chain connects TRBV7-9 to TRBJ2-7; TRBD2 aligns across 7 bases. This CDR3 has 13 residues. Germline V CDR1 and CDR2: SEHNR, FQNEAQ (reference sequence). After removal of 3 bases from V and 7 bases from J, the junction contained 6 bases not matched to a gene. Here the CDR3 DNA reads TGTGCCAGCAGCTTGGGGGACTACTTGGAGCAGTACTTC. It encodes CASSLGDYLEQYF.

This clonotype was recorded many times. One junction end disagrees with the germline gene, perhaps due to a read error. This CDR3 reads CSVAANTGELFF. The CDR3 nucleotides are TGCAGCGTCGCCGCGAATACCGGGGAGCTGTTTTTT. The V gene is TRBV29-1, the J gene TRBJ2-2; D remains unclear. Per germline, CDR1 SQVTM and CDR2 ANQGSEA. The CDR3 is 12 amino acids.

Only a few counts were recorded for this clonotype. The chain uses TRBV20-1 and TRBJ1-2; D gene ambiguous. Deletions cut 6 bases from V and 6 bases from J, with 17 bases between. The CDR3 has 13 amino acids. Germline V gives CDR1 DFQATT, CDR2 SNEGSKA (reference sequence). CDR3: CSAPAGDRNGYTF. The CDR3 DNA sequence: TGCAGTGCCCCTGCGGGCGACCGGAATGGCTACACCTTC.

This clonotype has only a few counts. This sequence joins TRBV7-3 and TRBJ2-3; 12 bases line up with TRBD2. V shed 9 bases and J 5 bases; nucleotides not matched to a gene: 6. The CDR3 covers 14 residues. Germline CDR1 SGHTA, CDR2 FQGTGA. CDR3 bases: TGTGCCAGTTCTAGCGGGAGGGCCGGAGATACGCAGTATTTT. Translated: CASSSGRAGDTQYF.

A single count supports this clonotype. The J gene is TRBJ2-7, the V gene TRBV19; no definite D call. The CDR3 sequence is 15 residues long. The germline V gene has CDR1 LNHDA and CDR2 SQIVND (reference sequence). Trimming stripped 4 bases from V and 0 bases from J, with 13 bases between. CDR3 sequence reads: CASSKGRVNSYEQYF. CDR3 coding DNA: TGTGCCAGTAGTAAAGGACGGGTAAACTCCTACGAGCAGTACTTC.

The sample holds many counts of this clonotype. The CDR3 sequence: CASSQEAGGSYEQYF. DNA for the CDR3: TGTGCCAGCAGCCAAGAAGCGGGAGGGAGCTACGAGCAGTACTTC. This chain links TRBV4-2 with TRBJ2-7; TRBD2 agrees at 10 bases. V lost 0 bases and J lost 3; bases outside the gene matches: 2. The CDR3 sequence is 15 residues long. CDR1 and CDR2 (germline): LGHNA, YNFKEQ.

V and J are TRBV2 and TRBJ2-7; D unclear. Deletions cut 8 bases from V and 5 bases from J, with 19 bases between. CDR3 length: 14 amino acids. Germline V gene data show CDR1 as SNHLY and CDR2 as FYNNEI. In DNA form, the CDR3 reads TGTGCCAGCGGCCCCACGGACGAGAGGCACGAGCAGTACTTC. Translated, it gives CASGPTDERHEQYF.

The V gene is TRBV7-2, the J gene TRBJ1-2, with D unresolved. The CDR3 has 15 residues. The germline CDR1 and CDR2 sequences are SGHTA and FQGNSA. The V gene lost 5 bases and the J gene lost 3 bases, with 16 bases spanning the gap. DNA for the CDR3: TGTGCCAGCAGCCACGACGGACGGTGGGACTATGGCTACACCTTC. Translated: CASSHDGRWDYGYTF.

This clonotype was seen many times. This chain uses TRBV20-1 with TRBJ2-2, with D unclear. The V gene's germline CDR1 is DFQATT and CDR2 SNEGSKA (reference sequence). This CDR3 is built from 16 residues. V lost 0 bases to trimming and J lost 6 bases, with 17 bases between them. The CDR3 protein is CSARDPRLVSSGELFF. In DNA form, the CDR3 reads TGCAGTGCTAGAGATCCTCGCCTAGTTTCCTCCGGGGAGCTGTTTTTT.

This chain connects TRBV7-9 to TRBJ2-5; D is perhaps TRBD1 (5 bases). Germline-derived CDR1 and CDR2 are SEHNR and FQNEAQ (reference sequence). The V and J ends lost 5 bases and 5 bases respectively, with 15 bases between them. The CDR3 consists of 14 residues. CDR3 in DNA: TGTGCCAGCAGCCCCGACAGAGAAGTGGAGACCCAGTACTTC. Its translation: CASSPDREVETQYF.

In this sample, this clonotype turned up a few times. V and J are TRBV29-1 and TRBJ1-2; D unresolved. CDR1 is SQVTM, CDR2 ANQGSEA, per germline. V lost 5 bases, J lost 7 bases, and 11 bases lay in between. The CDR3 consists of 11 residues. The CDR3 DNA follows: TGCAGCGTTCTGGGTGGGCCTGGCTACACCTTC. This sequence encodes CSVLGGPGYTF.

V is TRBV11-1 and J is TRBJ1-6; 7 nucleotides align to TRBD1. The CDR3 length is 15 residues. CDR1 is SGHAT and CDR2 is FQDESV in the germline V gene (reference sequence). The V segment lost 0 bases and the J segment 9 bases; nucleotides outside the gene matches: 5. The CDR3, as DNA: TGTGCCAGCAGCTTAGCGTCAGGGGGAGGTTCACCCCTCCACTTT. It yields the protein CASSLASGGGSPLHF. The full variable domain, its missing parts supplied by reference TRBV11-1 and TRBJ1-6, is EAEVAQSPRYKITEKSQAVAFWCDPISGHATLYWYRQILGQGPELLVQFQDESVVDDSQLPKDRFSAERLKGVDSTLKIQPAELGDSAMYLCASSLASGGGSPLHFGNGTRLTVT.

The V and J genes are TRBV5-1 and TRBJ2-7, with a possible D match to TRBD1 (5 bases). Germline V CDR1 and CDR2: SGHRS, YFSETQ. CDR3 length: 14 amino acids. The V end lost 3 bases, the J end lost 2 bases, and 12 bases lay between the germline ends. The CDR3 protein is CASSSLQETYEQYF. For the CDR3, the DNA is TGCGCCAGCAGCTCACTACAGGAGACCTACGAGCAGTACTTC.